Included here is one T cell receptor beta chain sequence, with context. This record belongs to a study of cytotoxic CD8 clonotypes in ibrutinib-treated CLL. Deletions cut 3 bases from V and 6 bases from J, with 14 bases between. The CDR3 has 14 residues. CDR1 is MNHEY, CDR2 SMNVEV, per germline (reference sequence). TCRdb's copy holds only in-frame clones and misses some; the assay was immunoSEQ multiplex PCR. The table shows about 300,000 clones, with 60% to 80% occurring only once. The source of this sequence is a human donor with chronic lymphocytic leukemia. The sample consisted of PBMCs, taken at disease progression, from a patient treated with ibrutinib. This chain connects TRBV27 to TRBJ2-5; the D is unclear. CDR3 protein: CASSFSSRPQTQYF. For the CDR3, the DNA is TGTGCCAGCAGTTTTTCAAGCCGGCCGCAGACCCAGTACTTC.